The clone carrying this TCR beta chain was detected once. The antigen remains unidentified. The data were taken from a study of OX40 agonist ivuxolimab in advanced cancers. Study-level background: Patients received ivuxolimab, an agonistic anti-OX40 (CD134) antibody. Patients in the trial were receiving intravenous ivuxolimab every 2 weeks, at doses of 0.01 to 10 mg/kg. Overall study findings and caveats: Researchers did not establish what antigens the expanded peripheral T cells target.

Assay used: immunoSEQ multiplex PCR; TCRdb lists only in-frame clones, some missing. Of 55,000 to 60,000 clones listed, 80% to 90% were seen once; the top ten hold 3.5%. Individuals having autoimmune disease history or systemic immunosuppression were not enrolled. CDR3 length: 15 amino acids. V was shortened by 7 bases and J by 6 bases, with 20 bases between the two germline ends. Germline V gene lookup returns CDR1 MGHRA and CDR2 YSYEKL. Here the sequenced sample was CD4+ or CD8+ T cells sorted from blood, taken in a trial of the OX40 agonist ivuxolimab. This chain uses TRBV4-1 with TRBJ2-3, with unresolved D. This TCR came from an adult with an advanced solid tumor such as melanoma, head and neck, liver or kidney cancer. DNA for the CDR3: TGCGCCAGCATAAAGCTGCCCGGAGTTTCGGATACGCAGTATTTT. Its protein product is CASIKLPGVSDTQYF.